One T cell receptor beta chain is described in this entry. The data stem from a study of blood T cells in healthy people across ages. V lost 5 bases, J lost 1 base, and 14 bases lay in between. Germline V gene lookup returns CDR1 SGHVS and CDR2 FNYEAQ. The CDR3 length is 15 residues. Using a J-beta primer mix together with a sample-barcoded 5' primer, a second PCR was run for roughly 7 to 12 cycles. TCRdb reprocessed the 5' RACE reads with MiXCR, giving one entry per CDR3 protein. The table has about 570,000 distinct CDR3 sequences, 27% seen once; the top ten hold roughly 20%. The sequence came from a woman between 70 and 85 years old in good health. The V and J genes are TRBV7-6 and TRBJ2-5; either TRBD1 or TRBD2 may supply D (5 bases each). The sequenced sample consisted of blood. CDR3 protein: CASSAVPGPQETQYF. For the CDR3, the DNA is TGTGCCAGCAGCGCAGTGCCGGGACCCCAAGAGACCCAGTACTTC.